This TCR beta chain was recorded in a study of persistence of HIV-infected CD4 T cells. Study-wide context: The sample holds CD4+ T cells responsive to CMV or HIV-1 Gag. Donors had been on suppressive ART for a median of approximately eight years.

The stimulus was an HIV-1 Gag 15-mer peptide pool, around 1.1 ug/peptide/mL. CD40L/CD69 double-negative CD45RO-high memory CD4+ T cells were collected. Undetectable plasma HIV-1 RNA below 50 copies/mL lasted at least 4 years. The immunoSEQ assay was version 4, run in survey mode. Using immunoSEQ multiplex PCR, the repertoire was profiled, and TCRdb retains in-frame clones only, with some absent. The sample consists of 35,000 to 45,000 clones, about 84% of them appearing once. The V gene lost 1 base and the J gene lost 0 bases, with 19 bases spanning the gap. CDR1 and CDR2 (germline): SGHNT, YYREEE (reference sequence). The CDR3 extends over 18 amino acids. Turning to this clone: Antigen unknown.

Sequenced material: cultured CD4+ T cells from PBMCs, taken from a patient who received antiretroviral therapy. The sequence was collected from an adult with HIV. The donor label of this sample is uncertain. The chain employs TRBV5-4 and TRBJ1-1, with D perhaps TRBD1 (6 bases). CDR3 bases: TGTGCCAGCAGCTTGCAACAGGGCTGGGGGGGCATGAACACTGAAGCTTTCTTT. Translating gives CASSLQQGWGGMNTEAFF.